This TCR beta chain is drawn from a study of T cells in Graves' hyperthyroidism and ophthalmopathy. Study-level findings and limits: Appearing also in blood were most of the thyroid clonotypes expanded above 0.001.

The germline V gene has CDR1 SGHDT and CDR2 YYEEEE. The CDR3 has 17 residues. Trimming left V 2 bases short and J 1 base short, with 18 bases between. The TCR beta CDR3 regions underwent amplification using RNA transcripts as the source. HTBI primers drove first-round RT-PCR of the TCR CDR3. TCRdb redid the calling of the multiplex PCR reads with MiXCR, one entry per CDR3 protein. The sample records under 600,000 distinct CDR3 sequences, around 15% being singletons. This clonotype was picked up many times. The antigen is undetermined. Ophthalmopathy cases met thresholds of Clinical Activity Score at least 3, NOSPECS grade at least 4 and duration under 3 months.

The rearrangement joins TRBV5-6 to TRBJ1-1; weak D call: TRBD1 (5 bases). This TCR was sampled from a woman in her forties with Graves' ophthalmopathy. The sequenced sample consisted of blood. CDR3 region: CASSFGAGPPWNTEAFF. The CDR3, as DNA: TGTGCCAGCAGCTTCGGGGCAGGGCCACCCTGGAACACTGAAGCTTTCTTT.